A selection of T cell receptor beta chains follows, all from one sample in a study of cytomegalovirus exposure and HLA in healthy donors. Assay used: immunoSEQ multiplex PCR; TCRdb lists only in-frame clones, some missing. The sample includes 50,000 to 75,000 clones, 70% to 75% seen only once; the top ten take almost 7%. The material sequenced was PBMCs. These receptors were taken from a young man in good health and CMV-seropositive. Each CDR3 is given with its conserved first and last residue.

v_call	j_call	cdr3_aa
TRBV4-1	TRBJ1-5	CASSQDRGLLDREPQHF
TRBV30	TRBJ1-3	CAWTAGRERGNTIYF
TRBV5-8	TRBJ1-1	CASSLGGENTEAFF
TRBV2	TRBJ2-1	CASSGASGGPSSYNEQFF
TRBV4-3	TRBJ1-6	CASSHGQANNSPLHF
TRBV30	TRBJ1-6	CAWIKGGSYNSPLHF
TRBV29-1	TRBJ1-4	CSAVLNEKLFF
TRBV18	TRBJ1-1	CASSQGLNTEAFF
TRBV5-1	TRBJ1-1	CASRPVGSLYTEAFF
TRBV9	TRBJ2-5	CASSLTPGTSGGVSETQYF
TRBV7-3	TRBJ1-2	CASSAQGGPVGGYTF
TRBV29-1	TRBJ2-1	CSVGTSGGYRVSSYNEQFF
TRBV11-2	TRBJ2-7	CASSLWGVWLEQYF
TRBV9	TRBJ1-2	CASSVEQYGYTF
TRBV9	TRBJ1-2	CASSQAGQAYGYTF
TRBV4-2	TRBJ2-3	CASSPTSGGADTQYF
TRBV5-1	TRBJ2-2	CASSLAGEDTGELFF
TRBV4-3	TRBJ2-5	CASSQNSGGAETQYF
TRBV28	TRBJ2-7	CAGGGAFNEQYF
TRBV28	TRBJ1-1	CASSPVGPMNTEAFF
TRBV28	TRBJ1-4	CASFANEKLFF
TRBV7-2	TRBJ2-5	CASSLSAGAQETQYF
TRBV6-6	TRBJ1-2	CASSYGQGASGYTF
TRBV4-3	TRBJ1-2	CASSQDSGYAYGYTF
TRBV5-1	TRBJ2-3	CASSTGLAGLTDTQYF
TRBV4-2	TRBJ1-5	CASSQGGGGENQPQHF
TRBV2	TRBJ1-1	CASSARVRNTEAFF
TRBV7-2	TRBJ1-5	CASSLMQGGQPQHF
TRBV7-8	TRBJ1-2	CASSWSLTGDYGYTF
TRBV11-2	TRBJ1-1	CASSPGRGQYTEAFF
TRBV6-5	TRBJ1-2	CASSSGGPANYGYTF
TRBV28	TRBJ1-3	CASSFLASGNTIYF
TRBV10-3	TRBJ1-5	CAISESLPGGPEDQPQHF
TRBV5-1	TRBJ1-4	CASSTGQGGEKLFF
TRBV29-1	TRBJ2-7	CSVGEVQYF
TRBV6-1	TRBJ1-1	CASSEQTGIAEAFF
TRBV5-6	TRBJ1-5	CASSLYGAELQPQHF
TRBV6-5	TRBJ1-2	CASSPTGDYGYTF
TRBV7-3	TRBJ1-1	CASSLVGSGEAFF
TRBV28	TRBJ2-7	CASSFRTVSYEQYF
TRBV14	TRBJ2-7	CASSQRRQGAYEQYF
TRBV4-3	TRBJ1-2	CASSQEQNSAYGYTF
TRBV7-2	TRBJ1-5	CASSFREGINQPQHF
TRBV7-9	TRBJ1-4	CASSAGVGKLFF
TRBV5-1	TRBJ2-1	CASRPGTGSSYNEQFF
TRBV6-5	TRBJ2-7	CASSYGRGLDEQYF
TRBV5-4	TRBJ2-7	CASSSPGGTYEQYF
TRBV7-9	TRBJ1-1	CASSLGTGEAFF
TRBV6-6	TRBJ2-1	CASGIRGSYNEQFF
TRBV6-6	TRBJ2-1	CASSPGTAYNEQFF
TRBV7-2	TRBJ1-5	CASRRTGGNQPQHF
TRBV9	TRBJ2-3	CASSVELAADTQYF
TRBV10-3	TRBJ1-2	CAISDAGNGYTF